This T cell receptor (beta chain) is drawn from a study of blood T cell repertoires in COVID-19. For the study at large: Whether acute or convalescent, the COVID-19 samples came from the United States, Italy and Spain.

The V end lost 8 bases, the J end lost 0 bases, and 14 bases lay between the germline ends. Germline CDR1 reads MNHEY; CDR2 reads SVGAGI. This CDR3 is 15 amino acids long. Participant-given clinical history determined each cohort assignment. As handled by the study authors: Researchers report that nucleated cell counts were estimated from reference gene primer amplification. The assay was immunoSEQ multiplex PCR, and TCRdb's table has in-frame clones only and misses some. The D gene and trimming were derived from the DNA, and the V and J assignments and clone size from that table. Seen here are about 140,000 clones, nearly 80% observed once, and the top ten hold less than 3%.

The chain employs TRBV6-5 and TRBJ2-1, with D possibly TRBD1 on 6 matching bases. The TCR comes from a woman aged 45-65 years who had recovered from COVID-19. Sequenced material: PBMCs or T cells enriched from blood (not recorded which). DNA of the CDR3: TGTGCCAGCGGGACACGTATGAGCTCCTACAATGAGCAGTTCTTC. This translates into CASGTRMSSYNEQFF.